Reported below is one T cell receptor beta chain. The data originate from a study of cytomegalovirus exposure and HLA in healthy donors. PCR involved 60 Vbeta and 13 Jbeta primers. Measured with immunoSEQ multiplex PCR; TCRdb has only the in-frame clones, and not every one. The data hold about 92,000 clones, with roughly 81% observed a single time. This TCR was recovered from a woman between 18 and 29 years old in good health and CMV-seropositive. Input material: PBMCs.

The chain's CDR3 is CATDVGGSWYNEQFF. The CDR3 DNA is TGTGCCACCGATGTCGGCGGGAGTTGGTACAATGAGCAGTTCTTC. The rearrangement joins TRBV19 to TRBJ2-1; the match to TRBD2 covers 7 bases. CDR1 and CDR2 from the germline V gene are LNHDA and SQIVND (reference sequence). The CDR3 contains 15 residues. Unmatched junction bases numbered 13, after V lost 10 bases and J lost 4 bases. The full variable domain, rest sourced from reference TRBV19 and TRBJ2-1, is DGGITQSPKYLFRKEGQNVTLSCEQNLNHDAMYWYRQDPGQGLRLIYYSQIVNDFQKGDIAEGYSVSREKKESFPLTVTSAQKNPTAFYLCATDVGGSWYNEQFFGPGTRLTVL.